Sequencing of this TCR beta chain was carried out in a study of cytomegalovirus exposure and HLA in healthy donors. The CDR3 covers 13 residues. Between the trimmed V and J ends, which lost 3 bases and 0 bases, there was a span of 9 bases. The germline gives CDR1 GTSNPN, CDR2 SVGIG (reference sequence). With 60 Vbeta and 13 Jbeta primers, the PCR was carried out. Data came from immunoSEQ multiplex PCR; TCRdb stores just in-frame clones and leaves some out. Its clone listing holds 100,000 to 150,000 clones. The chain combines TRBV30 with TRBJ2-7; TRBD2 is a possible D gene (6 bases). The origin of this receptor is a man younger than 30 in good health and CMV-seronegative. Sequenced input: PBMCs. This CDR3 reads CAWRLASSYEQYF. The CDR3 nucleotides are TGTGCCTGGAGACTAGCCAGCTCCTACGAGCAGTACTTC.